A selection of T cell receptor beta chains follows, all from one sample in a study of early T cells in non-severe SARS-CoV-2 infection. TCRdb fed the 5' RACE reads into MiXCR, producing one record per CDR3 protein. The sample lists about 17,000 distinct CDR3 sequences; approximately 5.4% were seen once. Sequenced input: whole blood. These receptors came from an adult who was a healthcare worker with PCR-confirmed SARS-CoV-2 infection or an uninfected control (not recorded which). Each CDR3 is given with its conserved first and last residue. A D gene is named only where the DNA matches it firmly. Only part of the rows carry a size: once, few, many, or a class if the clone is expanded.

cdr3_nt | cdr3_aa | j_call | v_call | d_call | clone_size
TGCAGTGCTAGAGATAGATGGGTGAGCTCCTACAATGAGCAGTTCTTC | CSARDRWVSSYNEQFF | TRBJ2-1 | TRBV20-1 | . | many
TGTGCCAGCAGCGTAGATGGAGTTGGGGCCGGGGAGCTGTTTTTT | CASSVDGVGAGELFF | TRBJ2-2 | TRBV9 | . | few
TGCAGTGCTGCCGGCGGCGAGGGACTTGCCTACAATGAGCAGTTCTTC | CSAAGGEGLAYNEQFF | TRBJ2-1 | TRBV20-1 | . | medium-sized
TGTGCCAGCAGCATCCCGGGGGGGGAGACCCAGTACTTC | CASSIPGGETQYF | TRBJ2-5 | TRBV11-1 | TRBD2 | medium-sized
TGCAGTGCTAGAGGAGTCCTGGGACAGTCACTTATTTCGAACACTGAAGCTTTCTTT | CSARGVLGQSLISNTEAFF | TRBJ1-1 | TRBV20-1 | TRBD1 | many
TGTGCCAGCAGCCCGACTAGCGGGAGGTCACTCTCCTACGAGCAGTACTTC | CASSPTSGRSLSYEQYF | TRBJ2-7 | TRBV13 | TRBD2 | few
TGCAGCGTTGATATCGGGACAGGGTTACCCTATGGCTACACCTTC | CSVDIGTGLPYGYTF | TRBJ1-2 | TRBV29-1 | TRBD1 | many
TGCGCCAGCAGTGGAGAGAACACCGGGGAGCTGTTTTTT | CASSGENTGELFF | TRBJ2-2 | TRBV5-1 | . | few
TGTGCCAGCAGGAGCAATAGCAATCAGCCCCAGCATTTT | CASRSNSNQPQHF | TRBJ1-5 | TRBV7-2 | . | few
TGTGCCAGTAGTATAGGATGGGTAGGCAATCAGCCCCAGCATTTT | CASSIGWVGNQPQHF | TRBJ1-5 | TRBV19 | . | many
TGTGCCAGCAGTTACTCAAGCACAGATACGCAGTATTTT | CASSYSSTDTQYF | TRBJ2-3 | TRBV6-5 | . | many
TGTGCCAGCAGCCAAGCTACCGGGACTAGCGTCCGGGAGCAGTACTTC | CASSQATGTSVREQYF | TRBJ2-7 | TRBV4-2 | TRBD2 | many
TGTGCTAGTGGTTTGAGACAGAACACCGGGGAGCTGTTTTTT | CASGLRQNTGELFF | TRBJ2-2 | TRBV12-5 | . | medium-sized
TGTGCCAGCAGCCCGACCGGGACCTCAAGACGGGAAAAACTGTTTTTT | CASSPTGTSRREKLFF | TRBJ1-4 | TRBV7-6 | . | many
TGCGCCAGCAGCCGGGTGGATAATGAAAAACTGTTTTTT | CASSRVDNEKLFF | TRBJ1-4 | TRBV10-2 | . | .
TGCGCCAGCAGCTTGTCGCATGGCGGAAGCTCCTACAATGAGCAGTTCTTC | CASSLSHGGSSYNEQFF | TRBJ2-1 | TRBV5-1 | . | many
TGTGCCAGCAGTGCAACCGGGACAGGAACGCGAGAGCAGTACTTC | CASSATGTGTREQYF | TRBJ2-7 | TRBV25-1 | TRBD1 | many
TGTGCCAGCAGTAATTACAATGAGCAGTTCTTC | CASSNYNEQFF | TRBJ2-1 | TRBV7-2 | . | medium-sized
TGTGCCAGCAGCTGGACAGGCCCTAACACTGAAGCTTTCTTT | CASSWTGPNTEAFF | TRBJ1-1 | TRBV11-2 | TRBD1 | many
TGCAGTGCTAGAGATTTTGCTAGCGGGACCTACAATGAGCAGTTCTTC | CSARDFASGTYNEQFF | TRBJ2-1 | TRBV20-1 | TRBD2 | few
TGTGCCAGCAGCCAGGGGCTAGCGGAAACCCAAGAGACCCAGTACTTC | CASSQGLAETQETQYF | TRBJ2-5 | TRBV3-1 | TRBD2 | many
TGTGCCAGCAGCGAAAGATGGGACAGTCAAGAGACCCAGTACTTC | CASSERWDSQETQYF | TRBJ2-5 | TRBV21-1 | . | many
TGTGCCAGCAGTACGGGTCCTACCTACGAGCAGTACTTC | CASSTGPTYEQYF | TRBJ2-7 | TRBV7-3 | . | many
TGTGCCAGCAGCCTCGGACTGGAGATAGGGTTCTTC | CASSLGLEIGFF | TRBJ2-1 | TRBV7-9 | . | many
TGTGCCTGCATGAACACCGGGGAGCTGTTTTTT | CACMNTGELFF | TRBJ2-2 | TRBV12-3/TRBV12-4 | . | many
TGTGCCAGCAGTGTAAGCGAGTCGTCCTACAATGAGCAGTTCTTC | CASSVSESSYNEQFF | TRBJ2-1 | TRBV6-1 | . | many
TGCAGTGCTGGGGGCCCAAACCAAGAGACCCAGTACTTC | CSAGGPNQETQYF | TRBJ2-5 | TRBV20-1 | . | .
TGTGCCAGCTCACCGGGCGCACTGGGATCCTACGAGCAGTACTTC | CASSPGALGSYEQYF | TRBJ2-7 | TRBV18 | . | medium-sized
TGCGCCAGCAGCTTAACTAGCGGAGGCTACGAGCAGTACTTC | CASSLTSGGYEQYF | TRBJ2-7 | TRBV5-1 | TRBD2 | .
TGTGCCAGCAGCTACGCGGGGGAAGCTTTCTTT | CASSYAGEAFF | TRBJ1-1 | TRBV6-5 | . | many
TGTGCCAGCATACAAAAGTTAGCGGGAGGGCCCTACAATGAGCAGTTCTTC | CASIQKLAGGPYNEQFF | TRBJ2-1 | TRBV7-9 | TRBD2 | many
TGTGCCAGCAGCTTCTCCCGGGCCTCCAATGAGCAGTTCTTC | CASSFSRASNEQFF | TRBJ2-1 | TRBV11-2 | . | many
TGCGCCAGCAGCGGGACTAGCGGGAGACAGACCCAGTACTTC | CASSGTSGRQTQYF | TRBJ2-5 | TRBV10-2 | TRBD2 | many
TGTGCCAGCACCCCCGGGTGGGCGGACACCGGGGAGCTGTTTTTT | CASTPGWADTGELFF | TRBJ2-2 | TRBV11-2 | . | many
TGCAGCGCTAGAAGCTCTGGGGCCAACGTCCTGACTTTC | CSARSSGANVLTF | TRBJ2-6 | TRBV29-1 | . | many
TGTGCCACCAGTGCAGGTTGGAGAAATCAGCCCCAGCATTTT | CATSAGWRNQPQHF | TRBJ1-5 | TRBV24-1 | . | many
TGCAGCGTTGGAAGGGAGGCTAGCGGGAGGTACAATGAGCAGTTCTTC | CSVGREASGRYNEQFF | TRBJ2-1 | TRBV29-1 | TRBD2 | medium-sized
TGCAGTGCTGGCCGACAAAACACTGAAGCTTTCTTT | CSAGRQNTEAFF | TRBJ1-1 | TRBV20-1 | . | medium-sized
TGCGCCAGCAGCTCCCGGGGGCAATCCACAGATACGCAGTATTTT | CASSSRGQSTDTQYF | TRBJ2-3 | TRBV4-1 | . | many
TGTGCCTCCCGGAGTAGCGGGAGTTACGAGCAGTACTTC | CASRSSGSYEQYF | TRBJ2-7 | TRBV27 | TRBD2 | many
TGCAGTGCTAGTAGGGGACAGCTGGGGACCGGGGAGCTGTTTTTT | CSASRGQLGTGELFF | TRBJ2-2 | TRBV20-1 | TRBD1 | few
TGCGCCAGCTATGGACTAGGGGCGCGAGAGACCCAGTACTTC | CASYGLGARETQYF | TRBJ2-5 | TRBV10-1 | TRBD2 | many
TGCGCCAGCAGCTTGTGGCAGGGGGCGGATACGCAGTATTTT | CASSLWQGADTQYF | TRBJ2-3 | TRBV5-1 | TRBD1 | many
TGTGCCAGCAAGCGCGGGCGAACGGACACCGGGGAGCTGTTTTTT | CASKRGRTDTGELFF | TRBJ2-2 | TRBV6-1 | . | many